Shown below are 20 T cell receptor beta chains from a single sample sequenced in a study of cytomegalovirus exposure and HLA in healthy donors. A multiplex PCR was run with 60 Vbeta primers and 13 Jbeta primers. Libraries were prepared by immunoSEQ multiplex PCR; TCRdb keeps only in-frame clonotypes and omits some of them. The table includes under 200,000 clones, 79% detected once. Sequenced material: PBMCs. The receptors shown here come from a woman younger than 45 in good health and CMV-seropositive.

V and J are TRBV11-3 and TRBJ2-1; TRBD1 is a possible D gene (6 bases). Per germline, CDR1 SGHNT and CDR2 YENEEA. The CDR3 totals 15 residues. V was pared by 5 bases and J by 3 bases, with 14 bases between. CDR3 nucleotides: TGTGCCAGCAGCCCGAGGGGGTCGGGCTACAATGAGCAGTTCTTC. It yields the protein CASSPRGSGYNEQFF. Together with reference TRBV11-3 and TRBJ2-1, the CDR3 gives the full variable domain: EAGVVQSPRYKIIEKKQPVAFWCNPISGHNTLYWYLQNLGQGPELLIRYENEEAVDDSQLPKDRFSAERLKGVDSTLKIQPAELGDSAVYLCASSPRGSGYNEQFFGPGTRLTVL.

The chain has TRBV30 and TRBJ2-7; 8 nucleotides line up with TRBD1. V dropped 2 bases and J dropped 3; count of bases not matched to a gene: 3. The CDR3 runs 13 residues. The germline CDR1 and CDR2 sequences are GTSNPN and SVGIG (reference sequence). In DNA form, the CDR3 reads TGTGCCTGGAGTTCCACAGGGGGCTACGAGCAGTACTTC. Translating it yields CAWSSTGGYEQYF.

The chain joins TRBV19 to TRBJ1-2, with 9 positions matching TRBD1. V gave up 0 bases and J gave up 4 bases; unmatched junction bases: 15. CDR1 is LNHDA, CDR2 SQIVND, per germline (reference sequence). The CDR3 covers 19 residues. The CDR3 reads CASSIDSLDVTGGGYGYTF. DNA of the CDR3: TGTGCCAGTAGTATAGATTCCCTTGATGTGACAGGGGGAGGCTATGGCTACACCTTC.

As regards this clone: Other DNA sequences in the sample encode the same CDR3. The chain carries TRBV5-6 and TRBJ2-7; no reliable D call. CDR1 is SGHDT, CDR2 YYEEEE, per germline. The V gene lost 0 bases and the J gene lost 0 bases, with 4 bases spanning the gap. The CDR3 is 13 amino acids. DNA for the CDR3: TGTGCCAGCAGCTTGGGGAGCTCCTACGAGCAGTACTTC. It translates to CASSLGSSYEQYF.

The CDR3 sequence: CASSIAGGYTGELFF. CDR3 nucleotides: TGTGCCAGCAGCATAGCGGGGGGTTACACCGGGGAGCTGTTTTTT. V and J are TRBV9 and TRBJ2-2; 10 positions match TRBD2. The CDR3 extends over 15 amino acids. With V trimmed by 4 bases and J by 3 bases, 3 bases remained unmatched. Germline V CDR1 and CDR2: SGDLS, YYNGEE.

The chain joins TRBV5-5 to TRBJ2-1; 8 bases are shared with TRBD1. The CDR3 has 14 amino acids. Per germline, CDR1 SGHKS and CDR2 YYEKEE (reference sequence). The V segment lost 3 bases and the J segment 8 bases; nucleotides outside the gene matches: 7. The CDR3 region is CASSWGQVNDEQFF. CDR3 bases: TGTGCCAGCAGCTGGGGACAGGTCAACGATGAGCAGTTCTTC.

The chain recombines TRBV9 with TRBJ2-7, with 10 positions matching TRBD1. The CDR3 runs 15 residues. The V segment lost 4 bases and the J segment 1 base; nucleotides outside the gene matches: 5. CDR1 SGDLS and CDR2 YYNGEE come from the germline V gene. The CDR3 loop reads CASSRQGAGSYEQYF. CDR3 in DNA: TGTGCCAGCAGCAGACAGGGGGCTGGGTCCTACGAGCAGTACTTC.

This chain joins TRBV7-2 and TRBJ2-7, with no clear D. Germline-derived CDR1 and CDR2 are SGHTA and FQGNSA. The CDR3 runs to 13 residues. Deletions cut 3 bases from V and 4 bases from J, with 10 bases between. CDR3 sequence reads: CASSFPSSYEQYF. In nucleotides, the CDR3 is TGTGCCAGCAGCTTCCCGTCTTCGTACGAGCAGTACTTC. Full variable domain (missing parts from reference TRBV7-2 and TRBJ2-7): GAGVSQSPSNKVTEKGKDVELRCDPISGHTALYWYRQSLGQGLEFLIYFQGNSAPDKSGLPSDRFSAERTGGSVSTLTIQRTQQEDSAVYLCASSFPSSYEQYFGPGTRLTVT.

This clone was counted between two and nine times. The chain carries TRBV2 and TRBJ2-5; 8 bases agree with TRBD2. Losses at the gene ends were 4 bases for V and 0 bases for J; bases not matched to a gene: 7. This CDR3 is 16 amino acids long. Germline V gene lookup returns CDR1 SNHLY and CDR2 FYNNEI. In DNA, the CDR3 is TGTGCCAGCAGTGGGACCACGGGGGGGAACCAAGAGACCCAGTACTTC. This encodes CASSGTTGGNQETQYF.

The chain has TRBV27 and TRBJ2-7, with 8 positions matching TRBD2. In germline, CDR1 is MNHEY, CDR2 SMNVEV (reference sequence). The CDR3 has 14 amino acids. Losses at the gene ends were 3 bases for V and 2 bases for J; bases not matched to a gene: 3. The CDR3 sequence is CASSFGGVTYEQYF. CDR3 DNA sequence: TGTGCCAGCAGTTTCGGGGGGGTTACCTACGAGCAGTACTTC.

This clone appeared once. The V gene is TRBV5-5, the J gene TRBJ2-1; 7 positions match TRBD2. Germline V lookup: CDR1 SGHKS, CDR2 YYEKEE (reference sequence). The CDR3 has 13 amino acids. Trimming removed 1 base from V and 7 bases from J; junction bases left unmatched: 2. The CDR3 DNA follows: TGTGCCAGCAGCTTGACAGCGGGGAATGAGCAGTTCTTC. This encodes CASSLTAGNEQFF.

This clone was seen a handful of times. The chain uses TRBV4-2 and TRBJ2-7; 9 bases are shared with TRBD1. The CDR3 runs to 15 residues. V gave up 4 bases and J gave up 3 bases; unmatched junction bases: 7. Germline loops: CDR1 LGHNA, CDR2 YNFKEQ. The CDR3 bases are TGTGCCAGCAGCCTAACCGGGACAGGGAGCTACGAGCAGTACTTC. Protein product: CASSLTGTGSYEQYF.

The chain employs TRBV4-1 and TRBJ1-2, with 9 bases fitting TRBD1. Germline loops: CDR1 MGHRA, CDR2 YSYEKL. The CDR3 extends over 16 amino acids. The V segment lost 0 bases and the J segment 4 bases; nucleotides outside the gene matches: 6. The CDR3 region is CASSQEPTGGAYGYTF. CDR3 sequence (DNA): TGCGCCAGCAGCCAAGAGCCCACAGGGGGCGCCTATGGCTACACCTTC.

CDR3 residues: CASSQDPGRRDSGNTIYF. The DNA for the CDR3 is TGTGCCAGCAGCCAAGATCCGGGGAGACGGGACTCTGGAAACACCATATATTTT. The chain has TRBV4-2 and TRBJ1-3, with unresolved D. Germline assignment: CDR1 LGHNA and CDR2 YNFKEQ. Trimming left V 0 bases short and J 0 bases short, with 15 bases between. The CDR3 length is 18 residues.

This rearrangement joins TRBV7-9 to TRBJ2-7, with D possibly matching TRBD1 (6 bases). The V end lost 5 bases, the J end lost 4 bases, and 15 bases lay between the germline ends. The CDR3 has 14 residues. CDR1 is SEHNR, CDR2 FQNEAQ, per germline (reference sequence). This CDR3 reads CASSPRPGAYEQYF. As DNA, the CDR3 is TGTGCCAGCAGCCCTAGGCCAGGGGCTTACGAGCAGTACTTC.

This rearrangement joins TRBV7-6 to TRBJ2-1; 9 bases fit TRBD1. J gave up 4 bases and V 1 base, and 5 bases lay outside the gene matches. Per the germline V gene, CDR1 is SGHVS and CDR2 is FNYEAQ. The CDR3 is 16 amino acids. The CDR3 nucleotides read TGTGCCAGCAGCTTAGGACAGGGGGGTCGGTACAATGAGCAGTTCTTC. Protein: CASSLGQGGRYNEQFF.

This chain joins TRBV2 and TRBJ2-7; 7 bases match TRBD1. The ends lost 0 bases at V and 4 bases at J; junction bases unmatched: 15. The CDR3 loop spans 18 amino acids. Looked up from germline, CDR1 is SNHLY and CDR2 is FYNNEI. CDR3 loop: CASSEAGRGYFRGYEQYF. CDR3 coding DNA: TGTGCCAGCAGTGAAGCTGGCAGGGGGTATTTTAGGGGGTACGAGCAGTACTTC.

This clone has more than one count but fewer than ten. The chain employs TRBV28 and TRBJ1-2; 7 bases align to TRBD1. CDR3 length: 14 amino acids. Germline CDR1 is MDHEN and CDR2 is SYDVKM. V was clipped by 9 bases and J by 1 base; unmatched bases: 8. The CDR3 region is CASSPGGFNYGYTF. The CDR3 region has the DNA TGTGCCAGTTCGCCAGGGGGATTTAACTATGGCTACACCTTC.

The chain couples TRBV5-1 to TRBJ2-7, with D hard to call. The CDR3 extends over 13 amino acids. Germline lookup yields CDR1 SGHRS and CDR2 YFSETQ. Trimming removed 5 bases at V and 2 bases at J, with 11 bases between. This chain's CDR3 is CASSPESAYEQYF. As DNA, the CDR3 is TGCGCCAGCAGTCCCGAGTCCGCCTACGAGCAGTACTTC.

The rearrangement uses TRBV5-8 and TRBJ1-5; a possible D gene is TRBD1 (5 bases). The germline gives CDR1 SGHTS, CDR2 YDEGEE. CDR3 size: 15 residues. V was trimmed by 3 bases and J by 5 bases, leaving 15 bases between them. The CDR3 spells CASSSQGRSDQPQHF. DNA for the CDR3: TGTGCCAGCAGCTCTCAGGGCAGGTCTGATCAGCCCCAGCATTTT.